This T cell receptor beta chain originates from a study of CD8 T cells in Susac syndrome. The authors carried out high-throughput sequencing of TCR beta. They applied it to CD8+ and CD4+ T cells obtained from blood. RNA was extracted with the RNeasy kit, and a quantity of about 0.45 to 1 ug was reverse transcribed using random hexamers. TCRdb analysed the immunoSEQ multiplex PCR reads with MiXCR anew, one entry per CDR3 protein. The sample shows 150,000 or so distinct CDR3 sequences, around 93% of them seen only once. Germline V gene lookup returns CDR1 LGHNA and CDR2 YNFKEQ. The CDR3 length is 18 residues. Trimming stripped 0 bases from V and 0 bases from J, with 16 bases between.

Sequencing was performed on CD4+ T cells from PBMCs. The sequence came from a human donor with Susac syndrome. The chain employs TRBV4-2 and TRBJ2-3, with unresolved D. The chain's CDR3 is CASSQDPLYLPSTDTQYF. For the CDR3, the DNA is TGTGCCAGCAGCCAAGACCCCTTATACTTGCCTAGCACAGATACGCAGTATTTT.